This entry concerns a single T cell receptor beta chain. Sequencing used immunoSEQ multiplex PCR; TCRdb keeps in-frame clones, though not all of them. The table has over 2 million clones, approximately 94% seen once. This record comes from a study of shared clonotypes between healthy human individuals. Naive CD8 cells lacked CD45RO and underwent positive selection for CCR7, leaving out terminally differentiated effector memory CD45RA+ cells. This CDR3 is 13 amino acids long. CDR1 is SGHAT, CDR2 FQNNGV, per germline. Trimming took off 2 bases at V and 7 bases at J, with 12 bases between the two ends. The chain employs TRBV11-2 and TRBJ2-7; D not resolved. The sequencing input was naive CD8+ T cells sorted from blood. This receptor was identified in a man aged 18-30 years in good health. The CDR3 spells CASSLMGAGEQYF. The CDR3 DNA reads TGTGCCAGCAGCTTAATGGGTGCTGGGGAGCAGTACTTC.